This entry lists 26 T cell receptor beta chains sequenced from one sample in a study of post-analysis software for immune sequencing data. General observations from the study: The five TRBV segments detected at higher frequency in patients than in controls included TRBV5-6, TRBV5-1 and TRBV20-1.

For these TCRs, the target antigens are not known. The authors incorporated unique molecular identifiers into the TCR beta cDNA libraries. MiXCR, run by TCRdb on the PCR reads, gives a single entry per CDR3 protein. The table has more than 500,000 distinct CDR3 sequences, approximately 31% seen once. The material sequenced was blood. The receptors were sampled from a girl under 18 with multiple sclerosis.

The chain links TRBV29-1 to TRBJ2-2; no reliable D call. Trimming stripped 0 bases from V and 4 bases from J, with 6 bases between. Germline V gene lookup returns CDR1 SQVTM and CDR2 ANQGSEA. The CDR3 consists of 13 residues. The chain's CDR3 is CSVEDLATGELFF. The DNA of the CDR3 is TGCAGCGTTGAAGACCTGGCCACCGGGGAGCTGTTTTTT.

J is TRBJ1-1 and V is TRBV2, with D possibly matching TRBD1 (5 bases). Looked up from germline, CDR1 is SNHLY and CDR2 is FYNNEI. This CDR3 is 13 amino acids long. The V and J ends lost 8 bases and 1 base respectively, with 11 bases between them. CDR3 amino acids: CASAGHPNTEAFF. Written as DNA, the CDR3 is TGTGCCAGCGCGGGGCATCCGAACACTGAAGCTTTCTTT.

Concerning this clonotype: One end of the junction varies from germline; a read error may be responsible. The chain carries TRBV10-3 and TRBJ2-7; either TRBD1 or TRBD2 may fit D (5 bases each). CDR1 is ENHRY and CDR2 is SYGVKD in the germline V gene. This CDR3 region has 14 residues. CDR3: CVISEGQGVDEQYF. The CDR3 bases are TGTGTCATCAGTGAGGGGCAGGGTGTCGACGAGCAGTACTTC.

The J gene is TRBJ2-2, the V gene TRBV20-1; D not resolved. Between the trimmed V and J ends, which lost 2 bases and 7 bases, there was a span of 5 bases. CDR1 is DFQATT and CDR2 is SNEGSKA in the germline V gene (reference sequence). The CDR3 runs to 11 residues. The CDR3 DNA reads as TGCAGTGCTAGAAACTACGGGGAGCTGTTTTTT. It yields the protein CSARNYGELFF.

This clonotype was counted only a few times. Here the CDR3 reads CSARKGGDNSPLHF. DNA for the CDR3: TGCAGTGCTAGGAAGGGAGGGGATAATTCACCCCTCCACTTT. The chain recombines TRBV20-1 with TRBJ1-6; D perhaps matches TRBD1 (5 bases). Trimming removed 3 bases at V and 5 bases at J, with 11 bases between. The CDR3 loop spans 14 amino acids. CDR1 is DFQATT, CDR2 SNEGSKA, per germline (reference sequence).

V and J are TRBV11-2 and TRBJ2-5; the match to TRBD2 covers 9 bases. The CDR3 is made up of 16 amino acids. In germline, CDR1 is SGHAT, CDR2 FQNNGV. V shed 2 bases, J shed 1 base, and the junction held 5 bases outside the gene matches. This CDR3 is CASSLTGGGAQETQYF. As DNA, the CDR3 is TGTGCCAGCAGCTTAACTGGCGGGGGGGCCCAAGAGACCCAGTACTTC. The entire variable domain, with the rest obtained from reference TRBV11-2 and TRBJ2-5, is as follows: EAGVAQSPRYKIIEKRQSVAFWCNPISGHATLYWYQQILGQGPKLLIQFQNNGVVDDSQLPKDRFSAERLKGVDSTLKIQPAKLEDSAVYLCASSLTGGGAQETQYFGPGTRLLVL.

The V call is TRBV5-1, the J call TRBJ2-3, with D maybe TRBD1 (5 bases). The V end was cut by 2 bases, the J end by 5 bases, with 9 bases between. This CDR3 contains 13 residues. Germline loops: CDR1 SGHRS, CDR2 YFSETQ. For the CDR3, the DNA is TGCGCCAGCAGCTTTGGTCAGGGAGATACGCAGTATTTT. It encodes CASSFGQGDTQYF.

This clonotype appeared a few times. The genes are TRBV21-1 and TRBJ2-7. TRBV21-1 is a pseudogene segment. The CDR3 spans 14 residues. Written as DNA, the CDR3 is TGTGCCAGCAGCAAATTTAACAGGTCCTACGAGCAGTACTTC. Amino acid sequence: CASSKFNRSYEQYF.

V gene TRBV12-3 or TRBV12-4 combines with J gene TRBJ1-5; no clear D gene. V lost 3 bases and J 3 bases, leaving 6 bases between the germline ends. The CDR3 covers 13 residues. Written as DNA, the CDR3 is TGTGCCAGCAGTTTCTTTGCCAATCAGCCCCAGCATTTT. Its translation: CASSFFANQPQHF.

Only a few counts were recorded for this clonotype. This chain joins TRBV5-1 and TRBJ2-5; 8 bases match TRBD1. This CDR3 region has 15 residues. The germline CDR1 and CDR2 sequences are SGHRS and YFSETQ. Unmatched junction bases numbered 6, after V lost 1 base and J lost 4 bases. The CDR3 nucleotides are TGCGCCAGCAGCTTGTCCGGGACAGGAGTAGAGACCCAGTACTTC. It is translated as CASSLSGTGVETQYF. The variable domain in full, completed from reference TRBV5-1 and TRBJ2-5, reads KAGVTQTPRYLIKTRGQQVTLSCSPISGHRSVSWYQQTPGQGLQFLFEYFSETQRNKGNFPGRFSGRQFSNSRSEMNVSTLELGDSALYLCASSLSGTGVETQYFGPGTRLLVL.

This chain joins TRBV11-2 and TRBJ1-2; 8 nucleotides agree with TRBD1. V lost 1 base to trimming and J lost 3 bases; unmatched junction nucleotides: 7. CDR3 length: 16 residues. Germline assignment: CDR1 SGHAT and CDR2 FQNNGV. The CDR3 region has the DNA TGTGCCAGCAGCTTAGTCCCGGGACAGGTTGACTATGGCTACACCTTC. As protein: CASSLVPGQVDYGYTF.

The rearrangement uses TRBV3-1 and TRBJ1-2; D is uncertain. This CDR3 comprises 14 residues. Germline values: CDR1 LGHDT, CDR2 YNNKEL (reference sequence). Trimming pared 8 bases from V and 1 base from J, leaving 14 bases between. Here the CDR3 DNA reads TGTGCCAGCGGGCCTGCGTTAATTAACTATGGCTACACCTTC. It specifies CASGPALINYGYTF.

In its sample, this clonotype was seen a few times. The chain couples TRBV29-1 to TRBJ2-1; D might be TRBD1 (5 bases). The V gene lost 6 bases and the J gene lost 9 bases, with 24 bases spanning the gap. Looked up from germline, CDR1 is SQVTM and CDR2 is ANQGSEA. This CDR3 is built from 15 residues. CDR3: CSVQGGSTQQREQFF. CDR3 in DNA: TGCAGCGTGCAGGGTGGGTCGACCCAGCAGCGTGAGCAGTTCTTC.

The V and J genes are TRBV29-1 and TRBJ2-2, with D tentatively TRBD2 (7 bases). With 7 bases removed from V and 4 bases from J, the gap between germline ends came to 22 bases. CDR3 length: 16 amino acids. Germline V gives CDR1 SQVTM, CDR2 ANQGSEA. DNA of the CDR3: TGCAGCGCCTCCCCGAGAGGGGGGGCGGGCACCGGGGAGCTGTTTTTT. It specifies CSASPRGGAGTGELFF.

The J gene is TRBJ2-7, the V gene TRBV28, with no clear D. V gave up 5 bases and J gave up 2 bases, with 10 bases separating them. This CDR3 is 13 amino acids long. Germline V gene lookup returns CDR1 MDHEN and CDR2 SYDVKM. The CDR3 coding sequence is TGTGCCAGCAGTCCTGGAAAGGCCTACGAGCAGTACTTC. It yields the protein CASSPGKAYEQYF.

The sample holds one count of this clonotype. V usage is TRBV2 and J usage is TRBJ2-1, with 14 bases lining up with TRBD2. Losses at the gene ends were 4 bases for V and 5 bases for J; bases not matched to a gene: 4. The CDR3 has 16 amino acids. The germline gives CDR1 SNHLY, CDR2 FYNNEI. This CDR3 is CASSGTSGGLNNEQFF. DNA for the CDR3: TGTGCCAGCAGTGGGACTAGCGGGGGGCTAAACAATGAGCAGTTCTTC.

This chain uses TRBV7-2 with TRBJ1-4; TRBD1 is a possible D gene (6 bases). The CDR3 is 14 amino acids. Trimming took off 7 bases at V and 4 bases at J, with 13 bases between the two ends. Germline lookup yields CDR1 SGHTA and CDR2 FQGNSA. Here the CDR3 reads CASTPGGNNEKLFF. The CDR3 DNA sequence: TGTGCCAGCACTCCGGGGGGCAATAATGAAAAACTGTTTTTT.

This clonotype came up a few times. The chain is built from TRBV28 and TRBJ1-4; no definite D call. The V gene lost 7 bases and the J gene lost 1 base, with 10 bases spanning the gap. The germline V gene encodes CDR1 MDHEN and CDR2 SYDVKM. The length of the CDR3 is 14 residues. The CDR3 spells CASTEGGTNEKLFF. The CDR3 DNA sequence: TGTGCCAGCACGGAGGGTGGAACTAATGAAAAACTGTTTTTT.

V gene TRBV9 combines with J gene TRBJ2-1; possible D gene TRBD2, 5 bases. This CDR3 spans 16 amino acids. Per germline, CDR1 SGDLS and CDR2 YYNGEE. V was trimmed by 0 bases and J by 4 bases, leaving 14 bases between them. In DNA, the CDR3 is TGTGCCAGCAGCGTAGTGGACTTTGTACCTTACAATGAGCAGTTCTTC. It translates to CASSVVDFVPYNEQFF.

V usage is TRBV7-9 and J usage is TRBJ2-7; D may match TRBD1 or TRBD2 (6 bases each). This CDR3 comprises 16 residues. Trimming removed 4 bases at V and 1 base at J, with 17 bases between. The V gene's germline CDR1 is SEHNR and CDR2 FQNEAQ (reference sequence). The CDR3 DNA sequence: TGTGCCAGCAGCTCCCCTGGGAAGGGGGGATCCTACGAGCAGTACTTC. Translation: CASSSPGKGGSYEQYF.

There are a few counts of this clonotype. The chain has TRBV20-1 and TRBJ1-5; 10 nucleotides agree with TRBD1. Germline V gene sequence: CDR1 DFQATT, CDR2 SNEGSKA (reference sequence). Trimming took 0 bases from V and 1 from J; bases not matched to a gene: 3. The CDR3 spans 16 residues. As DNA, the CDR3 is TGCAGTGCTAGAGATGACAGGGGGCTCAGCAATCAGCCCCAGCATTTT. Translation gives CSARDDRGLSNQPQHF.

The chain couples TRBV4-1 to TRBJ1-1; D ambiguous. Trimming took off 1 base at V and 7 bases at J, with 16 bases between the two ends. This CDR3 is 15 amino acids long. From germline, CDR1 is MGHRA and CDR2 YSYEKL. CDR3 sequence reads: CASSQAHGIWDEAFF. In nucleotides, the CDR3 is TGCGCCAGCAGCCAAGCGCATGGGATTTGGGATGAAGCTTTCTTT.

The rearrangement joins TRBV28 to TRBJ2-1; 7 bases match TRBD1. After removal of 6 bases from V and 3 bases from J, the junction contained 14 bases not matched to a gene. This CDR3 has 17 amino acids. Germline loops: CDR1 MDHEN, CDR2 SYDVKM. In nucleotides, the CDR3 is TGTGCCAGCAGCCACGCCGGACAGGCGGAATTCTACAATGAGCAGTTCTTC. This codes for CASSHAGQAEFYNEQFF.

V gene TRBV29-1 combines with J gene TRBJ2-5; the D gene could be TRBD1 or TRBD2 (6 bases each). CDR1 SQVTM and CDR2 ANQGSEA come from the germline V gene. V dropped 2 bases and J dropped 3 bases, with 10 bases sitting between them. The CDR3 length is 13 residues. This chain's CDR3 is CSVERGLEETQYF. DNA of the CDR3: TGCAGCGTTGAACGGGGGCTTGAAGAGACCCAGTACTTC.

This clonotype was counted only a few times. The chain employs TRBV7-9 and TRBJ1-2; 7 nucleotides agree with TRBD1. The CDR3 is 15 amino acids. With 5 bases clipped from V and 6 bases from J, the junction kept 12 bases outside the gene matches. CDR1 and CDR2 (germline): SEHNR, FQNEAQ (reference sequence). CDR3 region: CASSTQGTHPDGYTF. DNA for the CDR3: TGTGCCAGCAGCACACAGGGGACTCACCCTGATGGCTACACCTTC.

The chain couples TRBV3-1 to TRBJ2-6; D is perhaps TRBD1 (5 bases). The CDR3 loop spans 15 amino acids. V was cut by 4 bases and J by 0 bases, with 7 bases left in between. Germline V gives CDR1 LGHDT, CDR2 YNNKEL (reference sequence). CDR3 bases: TGTGCCAGCAGCCGACAGATCTCTGGGGCCAACGTCCTGACTTTC. This codes for CASSRQISGANVLTF.